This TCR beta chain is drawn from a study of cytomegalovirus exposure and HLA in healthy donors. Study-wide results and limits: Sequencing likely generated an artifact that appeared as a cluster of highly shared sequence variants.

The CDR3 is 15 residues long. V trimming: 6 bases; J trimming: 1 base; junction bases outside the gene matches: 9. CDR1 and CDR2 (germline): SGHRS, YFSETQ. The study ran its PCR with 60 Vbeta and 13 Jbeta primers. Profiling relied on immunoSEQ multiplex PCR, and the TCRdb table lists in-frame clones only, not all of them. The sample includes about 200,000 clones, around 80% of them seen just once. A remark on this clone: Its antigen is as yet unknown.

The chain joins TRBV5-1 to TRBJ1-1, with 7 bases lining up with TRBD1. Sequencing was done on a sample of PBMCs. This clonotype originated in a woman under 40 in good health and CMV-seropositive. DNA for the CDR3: TGCGCCAGCAACCAAGGGGCAGGGGGGAACACTGAAGCTTTCTTT. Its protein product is CASNQGAGGNTEAFF.